Listed below are T cell receptor beta chains from one sample, sequenced in a study of cytomegalovirus exposure and HLA in healthy donors. The table came from immunoSEQ multiplex PCR; TCRdb's copy has only in-frame clones and leaves some out. This table has roughly 330,000 clones, about nine tenths appearing once. Sequences were obtained from PBMCs. Receptor source: a woman aged 25 to 45 in good health and CMV-seropositive. CDR3s include the opening cysteine and the closing phenylalanine or tryptophan. The D gene is left open where the match is weak. The size of a clone is reported for some rows only, either as once, few or many, or as a class for expanded clones.

size	J	V	D	CDR3	DNA
-	TRBJ1-2	TRBV28	-	CASSLPLFGSSYGYTF	TGTGCCAGCAGTCTGCCGTTATTCGGTAGTAGCTATGGCTACACCTTC
-	TRBJ2-7	TRBV27	-	CASSSALATTYEQYF	TGTGCCAGCAGTTCCGCTTTAGCGACAACCTACGAGCAGTACTTC
-	TRBJ2-2	TRBV7-2	TRBD2	CASTLGGRWTGELFF	TGTGCCAGCACACTGGGCGGGAGATGGACCGGGGAGCTGTTTTTT
-	TRBJ1-6	TRBV7-2	-	CASSPQGVNSPLHF	TGTGCCAGCAGCCCACAGGGCGTAAATTCACCCCTCCACTTT
-	TRBJ1-1	TRBV2	TRBD1	CASSTGGVGNTEAFF	TGTGCCAGCAGTACAGGGGGCGTGGGGAACACTGAAGCTTTCTTT
-	TRBJ1-4	TRBV18	-	CASSPRTPGGEKLFF	TGTGCCAGCTCACCCCGGACACCAGGTGGTGAAAAACTGTTTTTT
-	TRBJ2-1	TRBV4-1	-	CASSQLGNEQFF	TGCGCCAGCAGCCAACTGGGCAATGAGCAGTTCTTC
-	TRBJ1-5	TRBV6-5	TRBD1	CASRGTGGNQPQHF	TGTGCCAGCAGGGGGACAGGAGGAAATCAGCCCCAGCATTTT
-	TRBJ2-2	TRBV4-3	-	CASSQARGLNTGELFF	TGCGCCAGCAGCCAAGCGCGGGGACTGAACACCGGGGAGCTGTTTTTT
-	TRBJ2-2	TRBV27	TRBD2	CASRGTSGATGELFF	TGTGCCAGCAGAGGGACTAGCGGGGCCACCGGGGAGCTGTTTTTT
-	TRBJ1-1	TRBV15	-	CATSRVRTVTEAFF	TGTGCCACCAGCAGAGTTCGGACTGTCACTGAAGCTTTCTTT
-	TRBJ2-7	TRBV27	TRBD1	CASSLLTGVHEQYF	TGTGCCAGCAGTCTCCTGACAGGGGTGCACGAGCAGTACTTC
-	TRBJ2-3	TRBV5-1	TRBD2	CASSYLGGGAITDTQYF	TGCGCCAGCAGCTACCTAGGCGGGGGGGCTATCACAGATACGCAGTATTTT
few	TRBJ1-3	TRBV4-1	-	CASSQDNIRNTIYF	TGCGCCAGCAGCCAAGATAACATCCGAAACACCATATATTTT
-	TRBJ1-5	TRBV7-9	-	CASSLADQLGNQPQHF	TGTGCCAGCAGCTTAGCTGACCAGCTTGGCAATCAGCCCCAGCATTTT
-	TRBJ1-1	TRBV9	-	CASSVGHRDDTEAFF	TGTGCCAGCAGCGTGGGTCACAGGGATGATACTGAAGCTTTCTTT
-	TRBJ2-3	TRBV27	-	CASSLADTQYF	TGTGCCAGCAGTTTAGCTGATACGCAGTATTTT
-	TRBJ2-7	TRBV5-1	-	CASSLRGADEQYF	TGCGCCAGCAGCTTGAGAGGGGCCGACGAGCAGTACTTC
few	TRBJ2-5	TRBV27	-	CASSLSLGLGQETQYF	TGTGCCAGCAGTTTATCGTTGGGGCTGGGCCAAGAGACCCAGTACTTC
-	TRBJ2-7	TRBV5-6	TRBD2	CASSFKTSGPTYEQYF	TGTGCCAGCAGCTTCAAAACTAGCGGGCCTACCTACGAGCAGTACTTC
-	TRBJ2-2	TRBV9	TRBD2	CASSVPGTSGNTGELFF	TGTGCCAGCAGCGTCCCCGGCACTAGCGGGAACACCGGGGAGCTGTTTTTT